Shown below are 22 T cell receptor beta chains from a single sample sequenced in a study of CD8 T cells in ankylosing spondylitis. TCRdb re-called the 5' RACE reads with MiXCR, one entry per CDR3 protein. The data contain hundreds of thousands of distinct CDR3 sequences, over 7% of them seen just once; the ten biggest clones take up roughly 5%. The sample comprised blood, either unsorted or a sorted T cell fraction (not recorded which). These receptors all stem from a female donor with ankylosing spondylitis or in good health (not recorded which).

This clonotype was recorded many times. DNA for the CDR3: TGTGCCAGCAGCAGGGAGTACGAGCAGTACTTC. The encoded protein is CASSREYEQYF. J is TRBJ2-7 and V is TRBV5-6; TRBD2 is a possible D gene (5 bases). Germline-derived CDR1 and CDR2 are SGHDT and YYEEEE. The CDR3 is 11 amino acids. V lost 4 bases to trimming and J lost 4 bases, with 6 bases between them.

This clonotype was observed at least ten times. The J gene is TRBJ1-1, the V gene TRBV4-3; D is uncertain. The V end was cut by 0 bases, the J end by 2 bases, with 7 bases between. The CDR3 covers 14 residues. Germline CDR1 is LGHNA and CDR2 is YSLEER. CDR3 sequence: CASSQDKQNTEAFF. As DNA, the CDR3 is TGCGCCAGCAGCCAAGATAAACAAAACACTGAAGCTTTCTTT.

This clonotype turned up a few times. The chain is built from TRBV7-2 and TRBJ2-2; 14 bases are shared with TRBD2. V shed 5 bases, J shed 4 bases, and the junction held 9 bases outside the gene matches. Germline lookup yields CDR1 SGHTA and CDR2 FQGNSA. The CDR3 has 18 residues. The CDR3 sequence: CASSPNPTSGRATGELFF. The DNA for the CDR3 is TGTGCCAGCAGCCCCAATCCGACTAGCGGGAGGGCCACCGGGGAGCTGTTTTTT.

This clonotype has at least ten counts. CDR3 nucleotide sequence: TGTGCCACCAGCAGAGATCATCCCGGTAGCGGGACCACCGGGGAGCTGTTTTTT. The encoded protein is CATSRDHPGSGTTGELFF. The chain uses TRBV15 and TRBJ2-2, with 8 bases that match TRBD2. The CDR3 covers 18 residues. The germline CDR1 and CDR2 sequences are LNHNV and YYDKDF (reference sequence). Trimming at V came to 0 bases and at J to 4 bases, leaving 10 bases not matched to a gene.

This clonotype was seen repeatedly, ten times or more. This chain uses TRBV20-1 with TRBJ2-1; 10 positions match TRBD2. Germline trimming cut 5 bases from V and 8 bases from J; bases unmatched to any gene: 12. The germline gives CDR1 DFQATT, CDR2 SNEGSKA (reference sequence). The CDR3 runs 15 residues. CDR3 region: CSAPGGSGRADEQFF. For the CDR3, the DNA is TGCAGTGCTCCGGGGGGCAGCGGGAGGGCGGATGAGCAGTTCTTC.

This clonotype was recorded at least ten times. The CDR3 DNA reads as TGTGCCAGCAGTTTACGGAACTTAGGGACAGGTGCAGATACGCAGTATTTT. It encodes CASSLRNLGTGADTQYF. This sequence joins TRBV12-3 or TRBV12-4 and TRBJ2-3, with 8 nucleotides matching TRBD1. The CDR3 is made up of 17 amino acids. The V gene end was trimmed by 2 bases and the J gene end by 4 bases; junction bases not matched to a gene: 11.

This clonotype was seen at least ten times. V usage is TRBV10-3 and J usage is TRBJ1-4, with TRBD1 matching 7 bases. The V gene end was trimmed by 5 bases and the J gene end by 10 bases; junction bases not matched to a gene: 4. Germline-derived CDR1 and CDR2 are ENHRY and SYGVKD. The CDR3 spans 12 residues. As DNA, the CDR3 is TGTGCCATCAGTCCAGGGGGTGGAAAACTGTTTTTT. This codes for CAISPGGGKLFF.

This clonotype was picked up many times. The DNA of the CDR3 is TGCAGCGTTGAAGGAGGTCCGACTACCTACGAGCAGTACTTC. This codes for CSVEGGPTTYEQYF. J is TRBJ2-7 and V is TRBV29-1; maybe TRBD2 (5 bases). Per the germline V gene, CDR1 is SQVTM and CDR2 is ANQGSEA. This CDR3 spans 14 amino acids. V lost 1 base to trimming and J lost 2 bases, with 12 bases between them.

This clonotype occurred a few times. V is TRBV19 and J is TRBJ1-2; D gene unclear. The CDR3 runs 15 residues. Germline V lookup: CDR1 LNHDA, CDR2 SQIVND (reference sequence). Trimming cost V 3 bases and J 1 base, with 12 bases left between them. DNA of the CDR3: TGTGCCAGTAGTATCGCGGGTGGAAGTAACTATGGCTACACCTTC. Amino acids: CASSIAGGSNYGYTF.

This clonotype was recorded many times. The gene calls are TRBV18 and TRBJ2-1, with D unclear. V shed 2 bases and J shed 7 bases, with 6 bases lying between them. This CDR3 comprises 12 residues. Germline assignment: CDR1 KGHSH and CDR2 LQKENI. CDR3 sequence: CASSPRVNEQFF. The CDR3 bases are TGTGCCAGCTCACCAAGGGTGAATGAGCAGTTCTTC.

This clonotype has a count of ten or more. The chain joins TRBV12-3 or TRBV12-4 to TRBJ2-1; D gene unclear. The ends were cut back, 2 bases at V and 7 bases at J, with 6 bases in the middle. This CDR3 spans 12 amino acids. The CDR3 protein is CASSLIPNEQFF. The DNA of the CDR3 is TGTGCCAGCAGTTTAATCCCGAATGAGCAGTTCTTC.

In its sample, this clonotype was seen many times. The chain is built from TRBV23-1 and TRBJ2-7; TRBD1 aligns across 8 bases. TRBV23-1 is recorded as an ORF, its role being uncertain. The length of the CDR3 is 16 residues. The V segment lost 2 bases and the J segment 4 bases; nucleotides outside the gene matches: 10. The CDR3, as DNA: TGCGCCAGCAGTCAACCCTCAACAGGGGGAAGTTACGAGCAGTACTTC. It yields the protein CASSQPSTGGSYEQYF.

This clonotype came up many times. V gene TRBV20-1 combines with J gene TRBJ2-7; the D gene is possibly TRBD1 (5 bases). Germline lookup yields CDR1 DFQATT and CDR2 SNEGSKA (reference sequence). This CDR3 contains 12 residues. V was trimmed by 0 bases and J by 6 bases, leaving 9 bases between them. CDR3 sequence: CSARDDGAEQYF. In DNA, the CDR3 is TGCAGTGCTAGAGACGATGGGGCCGAGCAGTACTTC.

The V call is TRBV7-9, the J call TRBJ1-4, with unresolved D. The germline V gene has CDR1 SEHNR and CDR2 FQNEAQ (reference sequence). CDR3 size: 14 residues. V was pared by 5 bases and J by 9 bases, with 16 bases between. This chain's CDR3 is CASSPAPRGQKLFF. CDR3 coding DNA: TGTGCCAGCAGCCCCGCTCCGCGTGGCCAAAAACTGTTTTTT.

This sequence joins TRBV27 and TRBJ1-2; 9 nucleotides line up with TRBD1. The CDR3 is 16 amino acids. The germline CDR1 and CDR2 sequences are MNHEY and SMNVEV (reference sequence). Trimming took 7 bases from V and 6 from J; bases not matched to a gene: 15. In DNA, the CDR3 is TGTGCCAGCACCCAGACAGGGGGGGGATTTCAGGATGGCTACACCTTC. Translated: CASTQTGGGFQDGYTF.

This clonotype was observed at least ten times. The J gene is TRBJ1-3, the V gene TRBV6-5; D is uncertain. Trimming removed 0 bases at V and 8 bases at J, with 8 bases between. Germline V gives CDR1 MNHEY, CDR2 SVGAGI. The CDR3 consists of 13 residues. CDR3 residues: CASSYSTGDTIYF. Written as DNA, the CDR3 is TGTGCCAGCAGTTACTCGACGGGAGACACCATATATTTT.

This clonotype was counted many times. The rearrangement uses TRBV6-1 and TRBJ1-2; the match to TRBD1 covers 10 bases. V gave up 4 bases and J gave up 7 bases; unmatched junction bases: 9. The CDR3 runs 15 residues. The germline CDR1 and CDR2 sequences are MNHNS and SASEGT. This chain's CDR3 is CASSAPGQGPRGYTF. The DNA for the CDR3 is TGTGCCAGCAGTGCCCCGGGACAGGGGCCTCGTGGCTACACCTTC.

To note about this clonotype: A much larger clone lies a single base off, so this may be a read error. The J gene is TRBJ2-7, the V gene TRBV21-1; the table's D call, TRBD2, has no DNA check behind it. TRBV21-1 is noted as a pseudogene. The CDR3 covers 17 residues. The DNA for the CDR3 is TGTGCCAGCAACAATAGGGAGCGGGAGGCCCCCTCCTACGAGCAGTACTTC. It codes for CASNNREREAPSYEQYF.

On this clonotype: This may be a read error, as it is one base from a much larger clone. This rearrangement joins TRBV6-2 or TRBV6-3 to TRBJ2-7, with no clear D. CDR1 is MNHEY and CDR2 is SVGEGT in the germline V gene. There are 12 residues in the CDR3. Trimming took off 8 bases at V and 7 bases at J, with 15 bases between the two ends. Here the CDR3 DNA reads TGTGCCAGCCGTGCCCTTCGAGGAGAGCAGTACTTC. This codes for CASRALRGEQYF.

This clonotype showed up many times. This chain links TRBV6-1 with TRBJ2-7, with D tentatively TRBD2 (6 bases). With 7 bases removed from V and 2 bases from J, the gap between germline ends came to 12 bases. There are 13 residues in the CDR3. Germline V gene data show CDR1 as MNHNS and CDR2 as SASEGT. The CDR3 nucleotides read TGTGCCAGCAAAGAAGGGACTGCCTACGAGCAGTACTTC. Amino acids: CASKEGTAYEQYF.

This clonotype occurred a few times. Germline is not matched at one junction end, which may reflect a read error. The J gene is TRBJ2-7, the V gene TRBV7-2, with TRBD1 matching 7 bases. Germline-derived CDR1 and CDR2 are SGHTA and FQGNSA. The CDR3 extends over 12 amino acids. The CDR3 loop reads CASSLFRDSLLF. Written as DNA, the CDR3 is TGTGCCAGCAGCTTGTTCCGGGACAGCCTTTTATTC.

Ten or more counts support this clonotype. The genes are TRBV4-3 and TRBJ1-2; possible D gene TRBD1, 5 bases. V was clipped by 3 bases and J by 10 bases, with 24 bases between them. The germline V gene has CDR1 LGHNA and CDR2 YSLEER. This CDR3 region has 16 residues. The CDR3, as DNA: TGCGCCAGCAGCCACGACCTCAAGGGGACCTCTGTGGACTACACCTTC. Translated: CASSHDLKGTSVDYTF.